The 18 T cell receptor beta chains presented below share a single source sample, sequenced in a study of esophageal squamous cell carcinoma under preoperative chemotherapy. Time point denoted: after preoperative PTX-NDP chemotherapy. TCRdb recomputed calls from the PCR reads with MiXCR, one row per CDR3 protein. Of about 9,300 distinct CDR3 sequences in the sample, under 55% were seen once. Sample collection was performed from a patient given preoperative chemotherapy. The receptors here all came from a human donor with esophageal squamous cell carcinoma. The donor label of this sample is uncertain.

This clonotype is labeled as medium-sized. V is TRBV6-1 and J is TRBJ2-1; a possible D gene is TRBD2 (5 bases). Germline CDR1 and CDR2: MNHNS and SASEGT. The CDR3 covers 13 residues. Trimming took off 7 bases at V and 10 bases at J, with 17 bases between the two ends. CDR3 sequence (DNA): TGTGCCAGCAAGGAGGTTACGGAGGTCGAGCAGTTCTTC. Residues: CASKEVTEVEQFF.

The table lists this clonotype with many counts. The chain is built from TRBV7-2 and TRBJ2-1; D unclear. Germline assignment: CDR1 SGHTA and CDR2 FQGNSA. CDR3 length: 14 amino acids. The V end was cut by 4 bases, the J end by 8 bases, with 15 bases between. The DNA for the CDR3 is TGTGCCAGCAGCTGGCCCGGAGACTCTCATGAGCAGTTCTTC. Translation: CASSWPGDSHEQFF.

This clonotype was found a few times. J is TRBJ2-1 and V is TRBV7-9, with D perhaps matching TRBD1 (6 bases). Germline CDR1 reads SEHNR; CDR2 reads FQNEAQ (reference sequence). Trimming shortened V by 1 base and J by 10 bases, and 11 bases separated the two germline ends. This CDR3 contains 13 residues. The CDR3 loop is CASSLGKDSEQFF. For the CDR3, the DNA is TGTGCCAGCAGCTTAGGCAAGGACAGCGAGCAGTTCTTC.

The chain employs TRBV6-1 and TRBJ2-1; 10 nucleotides align to TRBD2. TRBJ2-5 matches the DNA end more closely, so the J call is doubtful. This CDR3 is built from 15 residues. Germline lookup yields CDR1 MNHNS and CDR2 SASEGT. The CDR3 DNA reads TGTGCCAGCATAATCGGACTAGCGGTACAAGAGACCCAGTACTTC. It translates to CASIIGLAVQETQYF.

In this sample, this clonotype is medium-sized. This rearrangement joins TRBV12-3 or TRBV12-4 to TRBJ2-5, with 9 bases aligning to TRBD2. V dropped 6 bases and J dropped 11; count of bases not matched to a gene: 13. The CDR3 has 14 residues. The CDR3 DNA reads TGTGCCAGCAGGACTAGCGGATTGTACAATGAGCAGTACTTC. Protein sequence: CASRTSGLYNEQYF.

This rearrangement joins TRBV3-1 to TRBJ2-7; possibly TRBD1 for D (7 bases). The CDR3 totals 16 residues. Germline CDR1 reads LGHDT; CDR2 reads YNNKEL (reference sequence). The germline V and J ends were trimmed by 3 bases and 3 bases, with 18 bases remaining between them. The DNA of the CDR3 is TGTGCCAGCAGCCAGACCGCGGGACAGACCAACTACGAGCAGTACTTC. It encodes CASSQTAGQTNYEQYF.

This clonotype ranks as large. J is TRBJ2-1 and V is TRBV6-1, with TRBD2 matching over 11 bases. The last part of the DNA fits TRBJ2-7 better; the J call may be wrong. Germline CDR1 is MNHNS and CDR2 is SASEGT. The CDR3 consists of 17 residues. CDR3 sequence (DNA): TGTGCCAGCAGAACGGGACTAGCGGATAGCTCCTACAATGAGCAGTACTTC. Residues: CASRTGLADSSYNEQYF.

Notes on this clonotype: A much larger clonotype is one base distant, so this may be a read error. The V and J genes are TRBV6-1 and TRBJ2-3, with 7 positions matching TRBD1. TRBJ2-1 matches the DNA end more closely, so the J call is doubtful. CDR1 and CDR2 (germline): MNHNS, SASEGT. This CDR3 has 12 residues. The CDR3 protein is CASRTGVGEQFF. The CDR3 DNA is TGTGCCAGCAGAACAGGGGTTGGCGAGCAGTTCTTC.

This clonotype is medium-sized by share. The CDR3 here is CASGRGTGYTGELFF. CDR3 coding DNA: TGTGCCAGCGGTAGGGGGACAGGCTACACCGGGGAGCTGTTTTTT. V is TRBV6-6 and J is TRBJ2-2; 8 nucleotides align to TRBD1. Germline assignment: CDR1 MNHNY and CDR2 SVGAGI (reference sequence). CDR3 length: 15 residues. V lost 8 bases to trimming and J lost 3 bases; unmatched junction nucleotides: 8.

CDR3 bases: TGTGCCAGCCTGGAGGGGATAGGCGAGCAGTACTTC. This encodes CASLEGIGEQYF. The gene calls are TRBV6-1 and TRBJ2-7; TRBD2 might be the D (6 bases). V lost 8 bases and J lost 6, with 14 bases in between. Germline V gene lookup returns CDR1 MNHNS and CDR2 SASEGT. There are 12 residues in the CDR3.

Worth noting for this clonotype: This may come from a read error, since a much larger clone is one base off. The chain is built from TRBV27 and TRBJ2-1, with D unclear. Germline CDR1 and CDR2: MNHEY and SMNVEV (reference sequence). This CDR3 is 13 amino acids long. V was cut by 0 bases and J by 10 bases, with 10 bases left in between. In DNA form, the CDR3 reads TGTGCCAGCAGTTTATCCCCAAGCTACGAGCAGTTCTTC. Translating it yields CASSLSPSYEQFF.

This clonotype was found a few times. The rearrangement joins TRBV14 to TRBJ1-6; the D is unclear. CDR3 size: 13 residues. Trimming removed 1 base from V and 7 bases from J, with 5 bases in between. CDR1 and CDR2 from the germline V gene are SGHDN and FVKESK. As DNA, the CDR3 is TGTGCCAGCAGCCAAGTTGCCAATTCACCCCTCCACTTT. This sequence encodes CASSQVANSPLHF.

The chain couples TRBV7-9 to TRBJ2-1; D gene ambiguous. Deletions cut 5 bases from V and 0 bases from J, with 14 bases between. CDR1 is SEHNR, CDR2 FQNEAQ, per germline (reference sequence). CDR3 length equals 16 residues. The CDR3 region is CASSPGARSSYNEQFF. CDR3 sequence (DNA): TGTGCCAGCAGCCCGGGTGCGAGGAGCTCCTACAATGAGCAGTTCTTC.

By sample fraction, this clonotype is large. This rearrangement joins TRBV7-2 to TRBJ2-5; tentatively, D is TRBD1 (5 bases). Germline lookup yields CDR1 SGHTA and CDR2 FQGNSA. V lost 3 bases, J lost 5 bases, and 13 bases lay in between. The CDR3 length is 14 residues. CDR3 sequence (DNA): TGTGCCAGCAGCTTGTCAGGGTGGTCCGAGACCCAGTACTTC. It codes for CASSLSGWSETQYF. The variable domain in full, completed from reference TRBV7-2 and TRBJ2-5, reads GAGVSQSPSNKVTEKGKDVELRCDPISGHTALYWYRQSLGQGLEFLIYFQGNSAPDKSGLPSDRFSAERTGGSVSTLTIQRTQQEDSAVYLCASSLSGWSETQYFGPGTRLLVL.

This chain uses TRBV27 with TRBJ2-1, with a possible D match to TRBD1 (6 bases). Germline V lookup: CDR1 MNHEY, CDR2 SMNVEV (reference sequence). Trimming removed 2 bases from V and 10 bases from J, with 15 bases in between. The CDR3 consists of 14 residues. CDR3 bases: TGTGCCAGCAGTTTAAGGGACACCTCCTACGAGCAGTTCTTC. Its protein product is CASSLRDTSYEQFF.

This clonotype is medium-sized in the sample. The chain joins TRBV7-9 to TRBJ2-7; D not certain. The V gene lost 1 base and the J gene lost 3 bases, with 19 bases spanning the gap. The CDR3 loop spans 17 amino acids. The germline V gene has CDR1 SEHNR and CDR2 FQNEAQ (reference sequence). The chain's CDR3 is CASSLDAAESYRYEQYF. CDR3 nucleotide sequence: TGTGCCAGCAGCTTAGACGCCGCAGAGTCCTACCGCTACGAGCAGTACTTC. Variable domain in full (rest from reference TRBV7-9 and TRBJ2-7): DTGVSQNPRHKITKRGQNVTFRCDPISEHNRLYWYRQTLGQGPEFLTYFQNEAQLEKSRLLSDRFSAERPKGSFSTLEIQRTEQGDSAMYLCASSLDAAESYRYEQYFGPGTRLTVT.

This clonotype came up many times. The rearrangement joins TRBV19 to TRBJ2-1, with TRBD1 matching 10 bases. The J call may be faulty, since TRBJ2-7 better matches the DNA end. This CDR3 is built from 15 residues. CDR1 LNHDA and CDR2 SQIVND come from the germline V gene (reference sequence). The CDR3 here is CASSILGQGLYEQYF. CDR3 bases: TGTGCCAGTAGTATTCTGGGACAGGGGTTGTACGAGCAGTACTTC.

In this sample, this clonotype turned up many times. The V call is TRBV27, the J call TRBJ2-1; D not certain. This CDR3 comprises 15 residues. Trimming cost V 0 bases and J 13 bases, with 19 bases left between them. CDR1 and CDR2 from the germline V gene are MNHEY and SMNVEV (reference sequence). The CDR3 loop is CASSLSVRRSETQFF. The CDR3 DNA sequence: TGTGCCAGCAGTTTATCGGTACGGAGATCGGAGACCCAGTTCTTC.